The entry below gives a single T cell receptor (beta chain) sequence along with its context. Its antigen is unidentified. This record belongs to a study of OX40 agonist ivuxolimab in advanced cancers. Whole-study context: The patients' treatment was ivuxolimab, an agonistic anti-OX40 (CD134) antibody. General study results and limits: Doses of 0.1 to 3.0 mg/kg were accompanied by clonal expansion of CD4+ and CD8+ blood T cells by week 6.

Repertoires were generated with immunoSEQ multiplex PCR, while TCRdb's copy carries only in-frame clones and drops some. The data hold just under 75,000 clones, with approximately 90% observed a single time. Deletions cut 2 bases from V and 0 bases from J, with 8 bases between. The germline V gene encodes CDR1 SGHNT and CDR2 YYREEE (reference sequence). CDR3 length equals 15 residues. Baseline, cycle 4 day 1, and cycle 7 day 1 were the blood sampling points. This sequence joins TRBV5-4 and TRBJ2-2; D is undetermined. The sample in question was CD4+ or CD8+ T cells sorted from blood, obtained in a trial of the OX40 agonist ivuxolimab. This sequence was found in an adult with an advanced solid tumor such as melanoma, head and neck, liver or kidney cancer. The CDR3 sequence is CASSFKGTNTGELFF. The CDR3 nucleotides read TGTGCCAGCAGCTTCAAGGGAACGAACACCGGGGAGCTGTTTTTT.